This T cell receptor beta chain was sequenced in a study of T-cell memory formation after mild COVID-19. Study summary: Largely, TCR clusters stayed within a single donor.

Worth noting for this clonotype: Its antigen is undetermined.

Notes on the study in general: Contracting clones from day 15 to 85 had balanced CD4/CD8; later expanders favoured CD4+.

Trimming took 4 bases from V and 4 from J, leaving 11 bases between them. Germline V lookup: CDR1 SGHRS, CDR2 YFSETQ. The CDR3 loop spans 14 amino acids. 5'RACE primed from the constant segment yielded TCR alpha and TCR beta cDNA libraries bearing sample barcodes and UMIs. TCRdb reprocessed the 5' RACE reads with MiXCR, giving one entry per CDR3 protein. The sample lists about 340,000 distinct CDR3 sequences; about 15% were seen once. Sequencing was done on a sample of PBMCs or a T cell subset sorted from them (not recorded which). This TCR came from a man between 18 and 35 years old who had mild COVID-19 (a few samples of this study predate the infection). Cell type and time point are not known. The chain is built from TRBV5-1 and TRBJ1-4; D unresolved. This CDR3 is CASSPEALNEKLFF. The CDR3 DNA reads TGCGCCAGCAGCCCCGAGGCTCTTAATGAAAAACTGTTTTTT.